This T cell receptor (beta chain) was obtained from a study of cytomegalovirus exposure and HLA in healthy donors. The study ran its PCR with 60 Vbeta and 13 Jbeta primers. Sequencing was performed with immunoSEQ multiplex PCR; in TCRdb, only in-frame clones are kept and a portion is missing. The sample consists of about 150,000 clones, approximately 87% of them appearing once. The CDR3 totals 15 residues. V dropped 5 bases and J dropped 5 bases, with 18 bases sitting between them. Germline values: CDR1 SEHNR, CDR2 FQNEAQ (reference sequence). The sample taken for sequencing was PBMCs. The chain is built from TRBV7-9 and TRBJ2-5; TRBD1 might be the D (5 bases). The clonotype comes from a woman aged 25 to 39 in good health and CMV-seronegative. This chain's CDR3 is CASSVLQVDEETQYF. The DNA for the CDR3 is TGTGCCAGCAGCGTACTACAGGTCGACGAGGAGACCCAGTACTTC.